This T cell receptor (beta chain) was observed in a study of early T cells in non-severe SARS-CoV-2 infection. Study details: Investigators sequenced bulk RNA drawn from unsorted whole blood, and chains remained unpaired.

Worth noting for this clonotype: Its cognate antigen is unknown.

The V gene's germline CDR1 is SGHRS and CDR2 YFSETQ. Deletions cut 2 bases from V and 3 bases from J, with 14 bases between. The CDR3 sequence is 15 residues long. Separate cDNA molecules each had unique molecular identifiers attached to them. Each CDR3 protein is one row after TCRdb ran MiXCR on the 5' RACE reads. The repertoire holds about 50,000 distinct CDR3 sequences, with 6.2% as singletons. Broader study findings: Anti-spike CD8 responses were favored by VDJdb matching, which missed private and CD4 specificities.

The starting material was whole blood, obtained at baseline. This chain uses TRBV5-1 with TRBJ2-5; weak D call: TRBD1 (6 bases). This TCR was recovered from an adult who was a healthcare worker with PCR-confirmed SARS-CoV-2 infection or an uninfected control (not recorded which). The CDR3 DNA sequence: TGCGCCAGCAGCTTCACAGGGTCCTTCGAAGAGACCCAGTACTTC. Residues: CASSFTGSFEETQYF.